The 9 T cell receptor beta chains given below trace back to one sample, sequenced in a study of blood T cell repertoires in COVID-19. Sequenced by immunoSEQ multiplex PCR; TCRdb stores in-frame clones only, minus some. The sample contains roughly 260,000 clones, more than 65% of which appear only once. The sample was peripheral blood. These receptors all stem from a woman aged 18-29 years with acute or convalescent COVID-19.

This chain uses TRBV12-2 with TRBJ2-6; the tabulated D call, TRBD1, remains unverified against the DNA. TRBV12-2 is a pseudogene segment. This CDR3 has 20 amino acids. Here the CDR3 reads CASRLGASQGGTSGANVLTF. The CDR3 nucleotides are TGTGCAAGTCGCTTAGGGGCTTCCCAAGGGGGAACCTCTGGGGCCAACGTCCTGACTTTC.

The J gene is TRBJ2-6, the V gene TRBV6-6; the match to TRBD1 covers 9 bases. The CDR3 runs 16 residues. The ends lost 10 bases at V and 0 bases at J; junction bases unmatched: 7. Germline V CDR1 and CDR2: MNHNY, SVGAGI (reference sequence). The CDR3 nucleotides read TGTGCCACCTGGGACAGGGTAAACTCTGGGGCCAACGTCCTGACTTTC. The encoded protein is CATWDRVNSGANVLTF.

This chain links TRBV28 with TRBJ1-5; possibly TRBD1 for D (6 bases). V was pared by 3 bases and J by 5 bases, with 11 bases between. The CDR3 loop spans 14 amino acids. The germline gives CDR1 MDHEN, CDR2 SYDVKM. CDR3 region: CASSFRGAYQPQHF. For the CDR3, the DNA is TGTGCCAGCAGTTTTCGGGGGGCTTATCAGCCCCAGCATTTT.

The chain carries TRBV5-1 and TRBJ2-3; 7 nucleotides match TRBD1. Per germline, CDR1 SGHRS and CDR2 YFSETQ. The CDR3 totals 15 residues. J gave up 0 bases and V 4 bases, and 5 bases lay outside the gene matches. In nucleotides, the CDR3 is TGCGCCAGCAGCCGGGACAGACCTAGCACAGATACGCAGTATTTT. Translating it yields CASSRDRPSTDTQYF.

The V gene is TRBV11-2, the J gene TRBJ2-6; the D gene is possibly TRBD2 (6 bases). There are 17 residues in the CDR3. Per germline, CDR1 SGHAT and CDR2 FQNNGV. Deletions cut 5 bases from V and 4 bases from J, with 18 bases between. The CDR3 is CASSPQREVWGANVLTF. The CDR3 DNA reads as TGTGCCAGCAGCCCCCAAAGGGAGGTGTGGGGGGCCAACGTCCTGACTTTC.

The CDR3 is CASSPGLSASTDTQYF. The CDR3 region has the DNA TGTGCCAGCAGCCCCGGACTATCAGCTAGCACAGATACGCAGTATTTT. The gene calls are TRBV11-3 and TRBJ2-3; tentative D call: TRBD2 (6 bases). Looked up from germline, CDR1 is SGHNT and CDR2 is YENEEA. The CDR3 extends over 16 amino acids. Trimming pared 5 bases from V and 0 bases from J, leaving 15 bases between.

CDR3: CASSFPGEAGGISAYNEQFF. In DNA form, the CDR3 reads TGTGCCAGCAGTTTTCCGGGGGAAGCGGGAGGGATTTCGGCTTACAATGAGCAGTTCTTC. The rearrangement uses TRBV28 and TRBJ2-1; the match to TRBD2 covers 10 bases. This CDR3 is built from 20 residues. Germline V gives CDR1 MDHEN, CDR2 SYDVKM. V shed 3 bases and J 4 bases; nucleotides not matched to a gene: 18.

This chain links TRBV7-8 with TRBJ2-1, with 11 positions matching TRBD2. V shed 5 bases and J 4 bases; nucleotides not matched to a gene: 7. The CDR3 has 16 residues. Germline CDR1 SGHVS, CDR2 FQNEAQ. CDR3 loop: CASSTSGTSGYNEQFF. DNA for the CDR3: TGTGCCAGCAGCACCTCCGGGACTAGCGGATACAATGAGCAGTTCTTC.

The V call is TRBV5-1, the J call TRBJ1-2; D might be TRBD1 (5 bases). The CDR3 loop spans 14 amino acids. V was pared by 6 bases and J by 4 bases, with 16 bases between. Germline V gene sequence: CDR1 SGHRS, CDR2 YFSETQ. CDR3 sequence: CASTLSGGGYGYTF. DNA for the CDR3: TGCGCCAGCACCCTATCCGGGGGTGGCTATGGCTACACCTTC.